One sample yielded the 18 T cell receptor beta chains listed below, sequenced in a study of blood T cells in healthy people across ages. Together with a sample-barcoded 5' primer, a J-beta primer mix was included in a second PCR lasting about 6 to 11 cycles. TCRdb processed the 5' RACE reads anew with MiXCR; each CDR3 protein has one entry. The table lists some 880,000 distinct CDR3 sequences, approximately 35% of them singletons. Sequenced sample: blood. All receptors come from a man between 18 and 29 years old in good health.

This chain joins TRBV5-1 and TRBJ2-3, with TRBD1 matching 8 bases. V was clipped by 0 bases and J by 0 bases; unmatched bases: 3. The CDR3 is made up of 16 amino acids. Per germline, CDR1 SGHRS and CDR2 YFSETQ. CDR3 DNA sequence: TGCGCCAGCAGCTTGGGGACAGGGATCAGCACAGATACGCAGTATTTT. Encoded protein: CASSLGTGISTDTQYF.

This clonotype was seen only a few times. The V call is TRBV6-6, the J call TRBJ2-5; 7 bases map to TRBD1. The CDR3 consists of 15 residues. From germline, CDR1 is MNHNY and CDR2 SVGAGI (reference sequence). V gave up 0 bases and J gave up 3 bases; unmatched junction bases: 4. CDR3 loop: CASSYSSDRKETQYF. In DNA form, the CDR3 reads TGTGCCAGCAGTTACTCGTCGGACAGGAAAGAGACCCAGTACTTC.

This clonotype came up many times. The genes are TRBV12-3 or TRBV12-4 and TRBJ2-7; D might be TRBD1 (6 bases). The ends were cut back, 8 bases at V and 1 base at J, with 9 bases in the middle. The CDR3 length is 12 residues. The CDR3: CASRDTSYEQYF. The CDR3 nucleotides are TGTGCCAGCCGGGACACTTCCTACGAGCAGTACTTC.

The chain has TRBV29-1 and TRBJ1-1; D unclear. The CDR3 sequence is 12 residues long. Trimming cost V 7 bases and J 1 base, with 10 bases left between them. Germline assignment: CDR1 SQVTM and CDR2 ANQGSEA. CDR3 protein: CSGGRTNTEAFF. CDR3 coding DNA: TGCAGCGGTGGACGGACGAACACTGAAGCTTTCTTT.

The sample holds one count of this clonotype. The chain carries TRBV4-1 and TRBJ1-1; TRBD1 matches 8 bases. The ends lost 2 bases at V and 9 bases at J; junction bases unmatched: 8. From germline, CDR1 is MGHRA and CDR2 YSYEKL. CDR3 length: 14 amino acids. The CDR3 DNA sequence: TGCGCCAGCAGCCAACCCCTCACAGGGGGAAAAGCTTTCTTT. Protein: CASSQPLTGGKAFF.

V is TRBV7-9 and J is TRBJ2-3; D is perhaps TRBD1 or TRBD2 (5 bases each). CDR1 and CDR2 from the germline V gene are SEHNR and FQNEAQ (reference sequence). The CDR3 is made up of 15 amino acids. V lost 5 bases and J 2 bases, leaving 14 bases between the germline ends. The CDR3, as DNA: TGTGCCAGCAGCAGCCCTCGGGGCTACACAGATACGCAGTATTTT. Translation: CASSSPRGYTDTQYF.

The chain joins TRBV3-1 to TRBJ2-7; D is unresolved. From germline, CDR1 is LGHDT and CDR2 YNNKEL (reference sequence). V was cut by 6 bases and J by 0 bases, with 9 bases left in between. There are 13 residues in the CDR3. CDR3 in DNA: TGTGCCAGCAGTTCCGTGGGCTCCTACGAGCAGTACTTC. Amino acids: CASSSVGSYEQYF.

This chain connects TRBV6-2 or TRBV6-3 to TRBJ1-5, with 9 nucleotides matching TRBD1. CDR1 and CDR2 from the germline V gene are MNHEY and SVGEGT. J was trimmed by 6 bases and V by 7 bases; bases with no gene match: 7. This CDR3 has 14 amino acids. CDR3 in DNA: TGTGCCAGCAAAAGGACAGGGGATGGTCAGCCCCAGCATTTT. Translating it yields CASKRTGDGQPQHF.

The chain joins TRBV7-2 to TRBJ2-1; 7 bases match TRBD2. The DNA end lines up better with TRBJ2-7; the J call may be wrong. The CDR3 has 16 amino acids. Germline V gene sequence: CDR1 SGHTA, CDR2 FQGNSA. In DNA form, the CDR3 reads TGTGCCAGCAGCTTAATGTTCCGGGGGGACTACAATGAGCAGTACTTC. Protein: CASSLMFRGDYNEQYF.

The chain has TRBV25-1 and TRBJ1-6; 9 bases map to TRBD1. CDR1 is MGHDK, CDR2 SYGVNS, per germline. The CDR3 is 15 amino acids. The trim removed 5 bases at V and 7 bases at J, leaving 6 bases unmatched. As DNA, the CDR3 is TGTGCCAGCAGTCCGCGGACAGGGGAGAATTCACCCCTCCACTTT. Protein: CASSPRTGENSPLHF.

In its sample, this clonotype was seen many times. V and J are TRBV7-2 and TRBJ2-2, with no clear D. Germline V CDR1 and CDR2: SGHTA, FQGNSA. The CDR3 consists of 15 residues. V gave up 3 bases and J gave up 0 bases, with 8 bases separating them. CDR3 loop: CASSLRRPNTGELFF. As DNA, the CDR3 is TGTGCCAGCAGCTTGAGGAGACCGAACACCGGGGAGCTGTTTTTT.

This clonotype appeared many times. The chain has TRBV20-1 and TRBJ2-3; 7 positions match TRBD2. The V gene end was trimmed by 5 bases and the J gene end by 7 bases; junction bases not matched to a gene: 12. CDR1 is DFQATT and CDR2 is SNEGSKA in the germline V gene (reference sequence). CDR3 length equals 14 residues. For the CDR3, the DNA is TGCAGTGCTGACCGAGTAACTAGCGCCCATACGCAGTATTTT. Translation gives CSADRVTSAHTQYF.

This clonotype was observed a handful of times. J is TRBJ1-1 and V is TRBV4-1, with D maybe TRBD1 (5 bases). The germline V and J ends were trimmed by 1 base and 8 bases, with 8 bases remaining between them. The CDR3 extends over 12 amino acids. The V gene's germline CDR1 is MGHRA and CDR2 YSYEKL. The CDR3 coding sequence is TGCGCCAGCAGCCAAGGGACATCGGAAGCTTTCTTT. Protein product: CASSQGTSEAFF.

The chain couples TRBV5-1 to TRBJ2-2, with TRBD1 matching over 7 bases. Germline V gives CDR1 SGHRS, CDR2 YFSETQ. This CDR3 region has 16 residues. V lost 4 bases to trimming and J lost 3 bases; unmatched junction nucleotides: 9. CDR3 sequence: CASSRPPGQYTGELFF. In nucleotides, the CDR3 is TGCGCCAGCAGCAGGCCCCCGGGACAGTACACCGGGGAGCTGTTTTTT.

This clonotype was observed at least ten times. CDR3 amino acids: CASSLIEGRAYNEQFF. The CDR3 DNA reads as TGTGCCAGCAGCTTGATTGAAGGACGGGCCTACAATGAGCAGTTCTTC. V and J are TRBV5-5 and TRBJ2-1; no firm D call. V lost 1 base and J lost 2, with 13 bases in between. CDR1 and CDR2 (germline): SGHKS, YYEKEE (reference sequence). The CDR3 spans 16 residues.

This clonotype was detected many times. Compared with germline, one end of the junction differs, possibly owing to a read error. The rearrangement links TRBV5-1 to TRBJ1-4; TRBD1 is a possible D gene (5 bases). Germline V gene lookup returns CDR1 SGHRS and CDR2 YFSETQ. The length of the CDR3 is 19 residues. The CDR3 region has the DNA TGCGCCAGCAGCTACTTACCGGGACTCGGCAAATTAACTGATGAAAAACTGTTTTTT. Amino acids: CASSYLPGLGKLTDEKLFF.

The chain combines TRBV12-3 or TRBV12-4 with TRBJ1-1, with no clear D. V lost 7 bases, J lost 2 bases, and 11 bases lay in between. The CDR3 extends over 13 amino acids. CDR3 sequence: CASTATPNTEAFF. CDR3 DNA sequence: TGTGCCAGCACTGCGACTCCCAACACTGAAGCTTTCTTT.

This clonotype showed up just once. V gene TRBV29-1 combines with J gene TRBJ1-2; a possible D gene is TRBD1 (5 bases). The CDR3 sequence is 14 residues long. CDR1 and CDR2 (germline): SQVTM, ANQGSEA. V lost 6 bases and J 1 base, leaving 15 bases between the germline ends. CDR3 nucleotides: TGCAGCGTAAATGGGGACGCCGTTAACTATGGCTACACCTTC. It translates to CSVNGDAVNYGYTF. The complete variable domain, with remaining parts taken from reference TRBV29-1 and TRBJ1-2, reads SAVISQKPSRDICQRGTSLTIQCQVDSQVTMMFWYRQQPGQSLTLIATANQGSEATYESGFVIDKFPISRPNLTFSTLTVSNMSPEDSSIYLCSVNGDAVNYGYTFGSGTRLTVV.